Each of the 24 T cell receptor beta chains below was sequenced from the same sample in a study of shared clonotypes between healthy human individuals. Here immunoSEQ multiplex PCR was the method, and the copy in TCRdb shows in-frame clones only, minus some. The table includes a few million clones, roughly 93% detected once. Material: naive CD4+ T cells from PBMCs. Subset in this sample: CD45RA+ positively selected. The receptors originated from a young man in good health. Some clones in this sample may be carry-over from other donors' samples.

A remark on this clone: A much larger clone lies a single base off, so this may be a read error. The same CDR3 can be traced to other DNA sequences in this sample. The J gene is TRBJ1-2, the V gene TRBV9; 9 bases are shared with TRBD1. The germline V gene encodes CDR1 SGDLS and CDR2 YYNGEE. V lost 2 bases, J lost 2 bases, and 1 base stayed unmatched. The CDR3 is 14 residues long. The CDR3: CASSVGQGNYGYTF. CDR3 bases: TGTGCCAGCAGCGTTGGACAGGGGAACTATGGCTACACCTTC.

CDR3 sequence reads: CAISDPPGLAGGSNDNEQFF. The CDR3 DNA follows: TGTGCCATCAGTGACCCTCCAGGCCTAGCGGGAGGGTCGAACGACAATGAGCAGTTCTTC. The V call is TRBV10-3, the J call TRBJ2-1, with 12 bases identical to TRBD2. The CDR3 totals 20 residues. Germline CDR1 and CDR2: ENHRY and SYGVKD. The V and J ends lost 3 bases and 5 bases, in that order; junction bases with no gene match: 17.

The chain joins TRBV7-8 to TRBJ1-3, with TRBD1 as a possible D gene (5 bases). The CDR3 length is 17 residues. Deletions cut 1 base from V and 1 base from J, with 14 bases between. CDR1 is SGHVS, CDR2 FQNEAQ, per germline. The CDR3: CASSLEIGRASGNTIYF. The CDR3 bases are TGTGCCAGCAGCTTAGAGATAGGCAGGGCGTCTGGAAACACCATATATTTT.

This chain joins TRBV25-1 and TRBJ2-2; D might be TRBD1 (5 bases). The CDR3 runs to 12 residues. Trimming removed 7 bases at V and 9 bases at J, with 12 bases between. Germline CDR1 and CDR2: MGHDK and SYGVNS. DNA for the CDR3: TGTGCCAGCATGGGCAGGGCCCGGGAGCTGTTTTTT. Translated: CASMGRARELFF.

The rearrangement joins TRBV19 to TRBJ2-3, with 7 bases that match TRBD2. Germline V CDR1 and CDR2: LNHDA, SQIVND (reference sequence). This CDR3 comprises 13 residues. With 3 bases clipped from V and 7 bases from J, the junction kept 4 bases outside the gene matches. CDR3 in DNA: TGTGCCAGTAGTATGGGGGGGTGGAATACGCAGTATTTT. Translated: CASSMGGWNTQYF.

The chain is built from TRBV6-1 and TRBJ2-1; 11 positions match TRBD2. The V gene end was trimmed by 4 bases and the J gene end by 7 bases; junction bases not matched to a gene: 9. Germline V gene lookup returns CDR1 MNHNS and CDR2 SASEGT. This CDR3 region has 16 residues. The DNA for the CDR3 is TGTGCCAGCAGTGTGGAACTAGCGGGAGCGAGAAATGAGCAGTTCTTC. This sequence encodes CASSVELAGARNEQFF.

The chain joins TRBV5-1 to TRBJ2-5, with unresolved D. CDR1 and CDR2 from the germline V gene are SGHRS and YFSETQ. V was cut by 0 bases and J by 2 bases, with 14 bases left in between. CDR3 length equals 16 residues. CDR3 sequence: CASSLAPDPKQETQYF. The CDR3 region has the DNA TGCGCCAGCAGCTTGGCCCCGGACCCAAAGCAAGAGACCCAGTACTTC.

The chain employs TRBV7-3 and TRBJ2-2; 9 nucleotides agree with TRBD2. Germline assignment: CDR1 SGHTA and CDR2 FQGTGA. Trimming removed 1 base from V and 6 bases from J; junction bases left unmatched: 3. The CDR3 extends over 15 amino acids. CDR3 DNA sequence: TGTGCCAGCAGCTTAATCGCGGGAGGGGCCGGGGAGCTGTTTTTT. Protein product: CASSLIAGGAGELFF.

This chain links TRBV15 with TRBJ1-5, with unresolved D. V gave up 0 bases and J gave up 0 bases, with 9 bases separating them. The germline V gene encodes CDR1 LNHNV and CDR2 YYDKDF (reference sequence). The CDR3 has 16 amino acids. The CDR3 nucleotides read TGTGCCACCAGCAGAGAGGGCTCCGATAGCAATCAGCCCCAGCATTTT. Protein sequence: CATSREGSDSNQPQHF.

The gene calls are TRBV7-2 and TRBJ2-3; possible D gene TRBD2, 6 bases. In germline, CDR1 is SGHTA, CDR2 FQGNSA. V was cut by 2 bases and J by 2 bases, with 17 bases left in between. This CDR3 region has 17 residues. The CDR3 spells CASSLYLGRGNTDTQYF. The CDR3 nucleotides are TGTGCCAGCAGCTTATATCTGGGGCGGGGCAACACAGATACGCAGTATTTT.

The sample holds one count of this clone. The rearrangement links TRBV6-1 to TRBJ2-3, with TRBD1 matching over 9 bases. Unmatched junction bases numbered 10, after V lost 6 bases and J lost 6 bases. This CDR3 spans 15 amino acids. Looked up from germline, CDR1 is MNHNS and CDR2 is SASEGT. As DNA, the CDR3 is TGTGCCAGCAGAGACGCCGGGACAGGGCGTGATACGCAGTATTTT. Translation: CASRDAGTGRDTQYF.

The chain recombines TRBV4-1 with TRBJ2-7; 9 bases match TRBD1. With 3 bases clipped from V and 3 bases from J, the junction kept 9 bases outside the gene matches. Germline values: CDR1 MGHRA, CDR2 YSYEKL. This CDR3 spans 16 amino acids. CDR3 bases: TGCGCCAGCAGCCAGCCGGGACAGGGAAACTTCTACGAGCAGTACTTC. Its protein product is CASSQPGQGNFYEQYF.

This chain uses TRBV28 with TRBJ2-2, with 9 bases matching TRBD1. V lost 8 bases, J lost 0 bases, and 7 bases stayed unmatched. Germline V CDR1 and CDR2: MDHEN, SYDVKM. The CDR3 contains 16 residues. CDR3 bases: TGTGCCAGCCCCCCGGGACAGGGTACGAACACCGGGGAGCTGTTTTTT. The encoded protein is CASPPGQGTNTGELFF.

The chain links TRBV5-1 to TRBJ2-5; tentative D call: TRBD1 (5 bases). The germline V gene has CDR1 SGHRS and CDR2 YFSETQ. Trimming shortened V by 0 bases and J by 0 bases, and 6 bases separated the two germline ends. This CDR3 contains 14 residues. The DNA of the CDR3 is TGCGCCAGCAGCTTGGTGGACAACCAAGAGACCCAGTACTTC. Translation gives CASSLVDNQETQYF.

The chain joins TRBV6-1 to TRBJ2-7; 7 bases fit TRBD1. Germline V gene sequence: CDR1 MNHNS, CDR2 SASEGT. Trimming removed 5 bases from V and 6 bases from J; junction bases left unmatched: 10. The CDR3 totals 14 residues. CDR3 DNA: TGTGCCAGCAGTCGGGACAGTGTGCTAGTCGAGCAGTACTTC. Its translation is CASSRDSVLVEQYF.

As concerns this clone: Different DNA sequences within this sample yield the same CDR3. V gene TRBV5-1 combines with J gene TRBJ2-7, with D unresolved. In germline, CDR1 is SGHRS, CDR2 YFSETQ. Trimming took 3 bases from V and 1 from J, leaving 8 bases between them. The CDR3 length is 13 residues. CDR3 nucleotides: TGCGCCAGCAGCTCTGGCGGATCCTACGAGCAGTACTTC. It encodes CASSSGGSYEQYF.

This chain uses TRBV2 with TRBJ2-1; D is perhaps TRBD2 (5 bases). Germline CDR1 and CDR2: SNHLY and FYNNEI. The CDR3 has 13 residues. V dropped 3 bases and J dropped 9 bases, with 12 bases sitting between them. CDR3 DNA: TGTGCCAGCAGTGACGGGCTAGCACTTGAGCAGTTCTTC. This sequence encodes CASSDGLALEQFF.

This clone was observed once. J is TRBJ2-7 and V is TRBV4-1, with 8 bases matching TRBD2. The CDR3 contains 14 residues. The trim removed 4 bases at V and 3 bases at J, leaving 5 bases unmatched. CDR1 MGHRA and CDR2 YSYEKL come from the germline V gene. The chain's CDR3 is CASSLLSGGYEQYF. The CDR3 nucleotides read TGCGCCAGCAGCCTGTTGAGCGGGGGCTACGAGCAGTACTTC.

The V gene is TRBV28, the J gene TRBJ2-1; tentatively, D is TRBD1 (6 bases). The CDR3 covers 15 residues. The V gene's germline CDR1 is MDHEN and CDR2 SYDVKM. V dropped 3 bases and J dropped 0 bases, with 9 bases sitting between them. CDR3 sequence: CASSFDRNSYNEQFF. The CDR3 nucleotides read TGTGCCAGCAGTTTTGACAGGAACTCCTACAATGAGCAGTTCTTC.

As DNA, the CDR3 is TGTGCCTGGAGTGGACGGACAGGGCCTAATGAAAAACTGTTTTTT. Translated, it gives CAWSGRTGPNEKLFF. The J gene is TRBJ1-4, the V gene TRBV30; the match to TRBD1 covers 8 bases. The CDR3 covers 15 residues. The trim removed 1 base at V and 3 bases at J, leaving 4 bases unmatched. The germline gives CDR1 GTSNPN, CDR2 SVGIG (reference sequence).

The rearrangement links TRBV19 to TRBJ1-5, with a weak D call TRBD1 (6 bases). Trimming removed 4 bases at V and 1 base at J, with 26 bases between. This CDR3 comprises 20 residues. Per germline, CDR1 LNHDA and CDR2 SQIVND (reference sequence). As DNA, the CDR3 is TGTGCCAGTAGTAATCCGCGCCTCCGGTCAGGGGAGAGGAGCAATCAGCCCCAGCATTTT. Amino acid sequence: CASSNPRLRSGERSNQPQHF.

The chain employs TRBV28 and TRBJ1-5; possibly TRBD1 for D (6 bases). The CDR3 extends over 17 amino acids. V shed 5 bases and J shed 2 bases, with 19 bases lying between them. Germline-derived CDR1 and CDR2 are MDHEN and SYDVKM. The CDR3 nucleotides are TGTGCCAGCAGTCCCCCCACCGGGACACCGGGCAATCAGCCCCAGCATTTT. Protein sequence: CASSPPTGTPGNQPQHF. The variable domain in full, with the rest retrieved from reference TRBV28 and TRBJ1-5, is DVKVTQSSRYLVKRTGEKVFLECVQDMDHENMFWYRQDPGLGLRLIYFSYDVKMKEKGDIPEGYSVSREKKERFSLILESASTNQTSMYLCASSPPTGTPGNQPQHFGDGTRLSIL.

This clone was seen a single time. The gene calls are TRBV28 and TRBJ2-2, with TRBD2 as a possible D gene (6 bases). The CDR3 covers 15 residues. The V end lost 8 bases, the J end lost 4 bases, and 17 bases lay between the germline ends. CDR1 is MDHEN and CDR2 is SYDVKM in the germline V gene. CDR3 bases: TGTGCCAGCCTCCGGGGCGGGATCGGCACCGGGGAGCTGTTTTTT. Its translation: CASLRGGIGTGELFF. Full variable domain (remainder filled in from reference TRBV28 and TRBJ2-2): DVKVTQSSRYLVKRTGEKVFLECVQDMDHENMFWYRQDPGLGLRLIYFSYDVKMKEKGDIPEGYSVSREKKERFSLILESASTNQTSMYLCASLRGGIGTGELFFGEGSRLTVL.

The V call is TRBV11-1, the J call TRBJ2-1; D remains ambiguous. The germline CDR1 and CDR2 sequences are SGHAT and FQDESV (reference sequence). This CDR3 contains 17 residues. Trimming took 5 bases from V and 5 from J, leaving 22 bases between them. The CDR3 DNA is TGTGCCAGCAGCCGTCGCCGTGTTGACGCCGGAAACAATGAGCAGTTCTTC. It translates to CASSRRRVDAGNNEQFF.